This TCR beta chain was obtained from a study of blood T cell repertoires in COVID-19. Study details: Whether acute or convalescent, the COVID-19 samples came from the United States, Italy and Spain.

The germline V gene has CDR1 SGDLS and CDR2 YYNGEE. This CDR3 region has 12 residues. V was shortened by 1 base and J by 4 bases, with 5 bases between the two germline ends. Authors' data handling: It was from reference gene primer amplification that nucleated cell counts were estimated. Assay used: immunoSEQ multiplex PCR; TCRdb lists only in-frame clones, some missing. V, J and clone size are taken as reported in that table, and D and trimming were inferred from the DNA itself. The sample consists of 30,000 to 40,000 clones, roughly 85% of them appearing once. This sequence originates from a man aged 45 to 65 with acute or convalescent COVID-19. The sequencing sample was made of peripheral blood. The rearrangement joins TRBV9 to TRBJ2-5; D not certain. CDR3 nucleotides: TGTGCCAGCAGCGTAACGGGAGAGACCCAGTACTTC. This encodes CASSVTGETQYF.